Here is one T cell receptor (beta chain) with its context. It lacks a known antigen. No quality values exist for individual bases; no much larger clone is one base distant. V is cut back by 3 bases and J by 0 bases, with 2 bases in the junction unmatched. The CDR3 runs 15 amino acids, cysteine and phenylalanine included. The kept DNA is CDR3 alone, 45 bases in frame from the first base. The germline V gene specifies SGHRS as CDR1 and YFSETQ as CDR2. Samples from volunteer blood donors who had recovered from COVID-19 were contributed by a second Seattle source. Each collaborating institution followed its own protocols to collect whole blood in K2EDTA tubes. Collaborator samples were shipped for TCRbeta analysis as frozen whole blood, isolated PBMCs, or DNA extracted from either sample type. TCRbeta CDR3 regions were amplified from genomic DNA using the immunoSEQ Assay, a bias-controlled multiplex PCR. Processing in the source paper ran as follows. The number of nucleated cells in each sample was estimated from the amplification of reference gene primers within the assay. To quantify the absolute abundance of each unique TCRbeta CDR3 rearrangement, sequence reads were collapsed and filtered. For each sample, productive Simpson clonality was calculated as the square root of Simpson's diversity index over productive rearrangements. Sourced from immuneACCESS, this table was stored by TCRdb with only in-frame sequences that have V and J called. A share of the clones is absent; for the studies checked, an unresolved V gene accounts for under half, and the remainder has no known explanation. From that table come the V and J calls and clone size; the DNA was used to work out D and trimming. This sample comprises 270,000 or so clones, about 88% of them detected only once. The ten largest clones take up around 4.6% of the sample.

These data are taken from a study of blood T cell repertoires in COVID-19 (dated by TCRdb to 2020 to 2022). A note on the overall study: Samples covering the acute and convalescent phases of COVID-19 were provided by collaborators in the United States, Italy and Spain. The sample metadata nearly always contained a de-identified subject ID, COVID-19 status, age in years and sex. The material from the prospective study consisted of cDNA or gDNA derived from T cells, B-cell-depleted T cells, or PBMCs. Where HLA class I and class II types were available, the types were taken from metadata supplied by the sample provider, not from assay-based typing. The samples were drawn from the first 160 participants of the ongoing ImmuneRACE study and from roughly 1,300 subjects provided by 6 global collaborators. The repertoires were released in a freely available public database intended as a resource for research on the immune response to SARS-CoV-2. Subjects who had been exposed to COVID-19, were actively infected with it, or had recovered from it provided the deeply sampled blood TCRbeta repertoires that made up the dataset.

Beyond this particular receptor, the publication reports: The amount of clinical and demographic metadata varied by source and participant and was provided uncurated.

In this chain, TRBV5-1 is recombined with TRBJ2-2; 7 bases in between match TRBD1. The origin of this receptor is a woman aged 40 to 55 who had recovered from COVID-19. The sequencing sample was made of peripheral blood. The nucleotide sequence reads as follows: TGCGCCAGCAGCTGGGACAGATCGAACACCGGGGAGCTGTTTTTT. This encodes CASSWDRSNTGELFF.